The 18 T cell receptor beta chains below all came from one sample that was sequenced in a study of T-cell reconstitution after alpha-beta-depleted transplantation in children. A library of TCRbeta sequences, prepared with unique molecular identifiers, was generated. TCRdb processed the PCR reads anew with MiXCR; each CDR3 protein has one entry. The data show about 580,000 distinct CDR3 sequences, roughly a quarter seen once. Sequences were derived from PBMCs, sampled before TCRalphabeta/CD19-depleted stem cell transplant. Receptors originate from a boy younger than two with Wiskott-Aldrich syndrome, due to receive a stem cell transplant.

This clonotype was seen more than once but under ten times. The rearrangement joins TRBV7-3 to TRBJ2-2, with 11 bases that match TRBD2. V dropped 5 bases and J dropped 5; count of bases not matched to a gene: 10. Germline lookup yields CDR1 SGHTA and CDR2 FQGTGA. The CDR3 extends over 17 amino acids. The CDR3 nucleotides are TGTGCCAGCAGCCCCACCGGGCTAGCGGGAGGAACCGGGGAGCTGTTTTTT. Translation: CASSPTGLAGGTGELFF.

The chain carries TRBV20-1 and TRBJ2-3, with TRBD1 matching 7 bases. With V trimmed by 0 bases and J by 2 bases, 5 bases remained unmatched. The CDR3 loop spans 15 amino acids. The germline V gene has CDR1 DFQATT and CDR2 SNEGSKA (reference sequence). The CDR3: CSAREDRVPTDTQYF. The CDR3 DNA sequence: TGCAGTGCTAGAGAAGACAGGGTGCCCACAGATACGCAGTATTTT.

The chain uses TRBV7-9 and TRBJ1-2; TRBD1 is a possible D gene (6 bases). This CDR3 has 17 amino acids. Between the trimmed V and J ends, which lost 2 bases and 0 bases, there was a span of 16 bases. CDR1 and CDR2 from the germline V gene are SEHNR and FQNEAQ (reference sequence). CDR3: CASSLTDPRGSNYGYTF. The CDR3 DNA sequence: TGTGCCAGCAGCTTAACCGACCCCAGGGGATCTAACTATGGCTACACCTTC. The full variable domain, its missing parts supplied by reference TRBV7-9 and TRBJ1-2, is DTGVSQNPRHKITKRGQNVTFRCDPISEHNRLYWYRQTLGQGPEFLTYFQNEAQLEKSRLLSDRFSAERPKGSFSTLEIQRTEQGDSAMYLCASSLTDPRGSNYGYTFGSGTRLTVV.

The chain employs TRBV5-1 and TRBJ2-7, with 12 bases that match TRBD1. V lost 5 bases, J lost 0 bases, and 12 bases stayed unmatched. From germline, CDR1 is SGHRS and CDR2 YFSETQ. This CDR3 region has 18 residues. The DNA for the CDR3 is TGCGCCAGCAGGGACGGGGACAGGGGGCTAGGAAGCTCCTACGAGCAGTACTTC. It codes for CASRDGDRGLGSSYEQYF.

The chain employs TRBV11-2 and TRBJ2-1; 7 bases map to TRBD2. CDR3 length equals 18 residues. The V gene's germline CDR1 is SGHAT and CDR2 FQNNGV. After removal of 1 base from V and 6 bases from J, the junction contained 15 bases not matched to a gene. CDR3 sequence reads: CASSLGLVGDYLRNEQFF. CDR3 DNA: TGTGCCAGCAGCTTAGGTCTAGTGGGGGACTACCTTCGCAATGAGCAGTTCTTC.

The CDR3 nucleotides read TGCAGCGTTGTTGGTAGGGTGTTCTCCGAGCAGTACTTC. This sequence encodes CSVVGRVFSEQYF. The chain uses TRBV29-1 and TRBJ2-7, with unresolved D. The CDR3 spans 13 residues. V lost 4 bases, J lost 6 bases, and 16 bases lay in between. The germline V gene has CDR1 SQVTM and CDR2 ANQGSEA.

This chain links TRBV20-1 with TRBJ1-3; tentatively, D is TRBD1 (5 bases). The V gene's germline CDR1 is DFQATT and CDR2 SNEGSKA (reference sequence). This CDR3 comprises 15 residues. Trimming cost V 3 bases and J 2 bases, with 14 bases left between them. As DNA, the CDR3 is TGCAGTGCTAGCAACCCAGGGAAAACTGGAAACACCATATATTTT. It is translated as CSASNPGKTGNTIYF.

CDR3: CASSQDLRTYEQYF. CDR3 DNA sequence: TGTGCCAGCAGCCAAGATCTCAGAACCTACGAGCAGTACTTC. This rearrangement joins TRBV14 to TRBJ2-7; D remains unclear. CDR1 is SGHDN, CDR2 FVKESK, per germline. V was shortened by 0 bases and J by 2 bases, with 8 bases between the two germline ends. This CDR3 is built from 14 residues. The complete variable domain, with remaining parts taken from reference TRBV14 and TRBJ2-7, reads EAGVTQFPSHSVIEKGQTVTLRCDPISGHDNLYWYRRVMGKEIKFLLHFVKESKQDESGMPNNRFLAERTGGTYSTLKVQPAELEDSGVYFCASSQDLRTYEQYFGPGTRLTVT.

The chain has TRBV5-1 and TRBJ2-1; a possible D gene is TRBD2 (6 bases). From germline, CDR1 is SGHRS and CDR2 YFSETQ. The CDR3 runs 16 residues. V lost 7 bases to trimming and J lost 10 bases, with 27 bases between them. DNA of the CDR3: TGCGCCAGCTGGCGGTCAGCGGGCTCCCTGAAGTTAGAGCAGTTCTTC. Its protein is CASWRSAGSLKLEQFF.

This clonotype occurred a few times. This sequence joins TRBV5-4 and TRBJ2-2; TRBD2 matches at 13 bases. The CDR3 covers 15 residues. The V gene's germline CDR1 is SGHNT and CDR2 YYREEE (reference sequence). Trimming cost V 6 bases and J 5 bases; bases outside gene matches: 4. Written as DNA, the CDR3 is TGTGCCAGCACCCCGGGACTAGCGGGAACCGGGGAGCTGTTTTTT. It yields the protein CASTPGLAGTGELFF.

This sequence joins TRBV5-1 and TRBJ2-5; D perhaps matches TRBD1 (5 bases). The CDR3 sequence is 14 residues long. Deletions cut 0 bases from V and 5 bases from J, with 11 bases between. CDR1 SGHRS and CDR2 YFSETQ come from the germline V gene. The CDR3 spells CASSLGDSRETQYF. CDR3 coding DNA: TGCGCCAGCAGCTTGGGTGACAGCCGGGAGACCCAGTACTTC. The variable domain in full, completed from reference TRBV5-1 and TRBJ2-5, reads KAGVTQTPRYLIKTRGQQVTLSCSPISGHRSVSWYQQTPGQGLQFLFEYFSETQRNKGNFPGRFSGRQFSNSRSEMNVSTLELGDSALYLCASSLGDSRETQYFGPGTRLLVL.

In this sample, this clonotype turned up a few times. The chain joins TRBV20-1 to TRBJ1-1; the D is unclear. Looked up from germline, CDR1 is DFQATT and CDR2 is SNEGSKA (reference sequence). The ends were cut back, 4 bases at V and 6 bases at J, with 18 bases in the middle. This CDR3 has 14 residues. In DNA, the CDR3 is TGCAGTGCTAAGAGGCTAGCGTCCGAACCTGAAGCTTTCTTT. Amino acids: CSAKRLASEPEAFF.

The chain is built from TRBV5-1 and TRBJ2-3; 13 bases agree with TRBD2. V was pared by 2 bases and J by 2 bases, with 5 bases of the junction left unmatched. The CDR3 totals 17 residues. In germline, CDR1 is SGHRS, CDR2 YFSETQ. DNA for the CDR3: TGCGCCAGCAGCTTTGGACTAGCGGGAGTTACCACAGATACGCAGTATTTT. Its translation is CASSFGLAGVTTDTQYF.

This chain links TRBV7-2 with TRBJ2-3, with a tentative D call TRBD1 (6 bases). Germline V gene sequence: CDR1 SGHTA, CDR2 FQGNSA. The CDR3 runs 15 residues. V was shortened by 3 bases and J by 4 bases, with 14 bases between the two germline ends. The CDR3 DNA reads as TGTGCCAGCAGCTTGGGGCCAGGGGTTCCAGATACGCAGTATTTT. Translated, it gives CASSLGPGVPDTQYF. Full variable domain (outside the CDR3, taken from reference TRBV7-2 and TRBJ2-3): GAGVSQSPSNKVTEKGKDVELRCDPISGHTALYWYRQSLGQGLEFLIYFQGNSAPDKSGLPSDRFSAERTGGSVSTLTIQRTQQEDSAVYLCASSLGPGVPDTQYFGPGTRLTVL.

The chain uses TRBV7-9 and TRBJ2-3, with TRBD1 matching 7 bases. The CDR3 spans 14 residues. J lost 5 bases, V lost 5 bases, and 7 bases had no gene match. Germline values: CDR1 SEHNR, CDR2 FQNEAQ (reference sequence). CDR3 DNA sequence: TGTGCCAGCAGCCCTACAGGGGTCGGAGATACGCAGTATTTT. Translated, it gives CASSPTGVGDTQYF.

V usage is TRBV5-1 and J usage is TRBJ1-1; D might be TRBD1 (6 bases). Deletions cut 0 bases from V and 5 bases from J, with 11 bases between. The CDR3 length is 14 residues. CDR1 SGHRS and CDR2 YFSETQ come from the germline V gene. CDR3: CASSLVQGKTEAFF. The CDR3 nucleotides are TGCGCCAGCAGCTTGGTGCAGGGGAAAACTGAAGCTTTCTTT.

The chain recombines TRBV30 with TRBJ1-1; possibly TRBD1 for D (6 bases). Trimming took off 3 bases at V and 5 bases at J, with 13 bases between the two ends. The CDR3 runs to 13 residues. Germline V gene data show CDR1 as GTSNPN and CDR2 as SVGIG (reference sequence). CDR3: CAWSARQGTEAFF. The CDR3 nucleotides are TGTGCCTGGAGCGCACGGCAGGGGACTGAAGCTTTCTTT. Full variable domain (remainder filled in from reference TRBV30 and TRBJ1-1): SQTIHQWPATLVQPVGSPLSLECTVEGTSNPNLYWYRQAAGRGLQLLFYSVGIGQISSEVPQNLSASRPQDRQFILSSKKLLLSDSGFYLCAWSARQGTEAFFGQGTRLTVV.

This clonotype was found a few times. The chain couples TRBV5-1 to TRBJ1-5, with 10 bases aligning to TRBD1. The germline gives CDR1 SGHRS, CDR2 YFSETQ. The J segment lost 3 bases and the V segment lost 2 bases, leaving 2 bases of the junction unmatched. The CDR3 runs to 15 residues. The CDR3 nucleotides are TGCGCCAGCAGCTTCGGACAGGGGGACAATCAGCCCCAGCATTTT. It yields the protein CASSFGQGDNQPQHF.